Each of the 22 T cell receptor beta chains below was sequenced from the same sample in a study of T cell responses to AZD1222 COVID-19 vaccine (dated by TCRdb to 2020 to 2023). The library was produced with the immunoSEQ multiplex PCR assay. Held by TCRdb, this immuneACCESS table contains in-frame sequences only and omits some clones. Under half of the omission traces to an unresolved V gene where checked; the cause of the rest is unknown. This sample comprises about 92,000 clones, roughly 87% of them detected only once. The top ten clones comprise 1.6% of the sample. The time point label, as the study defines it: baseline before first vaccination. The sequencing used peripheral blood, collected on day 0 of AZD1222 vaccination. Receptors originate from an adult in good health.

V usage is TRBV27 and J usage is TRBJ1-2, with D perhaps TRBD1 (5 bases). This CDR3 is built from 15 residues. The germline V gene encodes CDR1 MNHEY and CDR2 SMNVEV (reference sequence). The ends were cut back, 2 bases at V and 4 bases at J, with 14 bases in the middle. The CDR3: CASSLQGQEGYGYTF. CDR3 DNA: TGTGCCAGCAGTTTACAGGGTCAGGAGGGCTATGGCTACACCTTC.

Here the CDR3 reads CASSQAGAGASGANVLTF. CDR3 nucleotide sequence: TGTGCCAGCAGCCAAGCGGGGGCAGGGGCCTCTGGGGCCAACGTCCTGACTTTC. The rearrangement uses TRBV4-2 and TRBJ2-6; tentatively, D is TRBD1 or TRBD2 (6 bases each). This CDR3 region has 18 residues. The ends were cut back, 1 base at V and 0 bases at J, with 13 bases in the middle. CDR1 LGHNA and CDR2 YNFKEQ come from the germline V gene.

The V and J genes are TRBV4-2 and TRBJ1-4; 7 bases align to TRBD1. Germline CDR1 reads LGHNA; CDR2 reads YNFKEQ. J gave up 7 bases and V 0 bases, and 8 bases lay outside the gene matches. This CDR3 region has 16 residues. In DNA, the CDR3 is TGTGCCAGCAGCCAAGAGGAGAGACAGGGTGGTGAAAAACTGTTTTTT. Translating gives CASSQEERQGGEKLFF.

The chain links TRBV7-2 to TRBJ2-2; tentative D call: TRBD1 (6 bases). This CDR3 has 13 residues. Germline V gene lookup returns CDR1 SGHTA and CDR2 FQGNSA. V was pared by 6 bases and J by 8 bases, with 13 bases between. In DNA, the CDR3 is TGTGCCAGCAGAGCTACACAGGGAGGGGAGCTGTTTTTT. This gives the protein CASRATQGGELFF.

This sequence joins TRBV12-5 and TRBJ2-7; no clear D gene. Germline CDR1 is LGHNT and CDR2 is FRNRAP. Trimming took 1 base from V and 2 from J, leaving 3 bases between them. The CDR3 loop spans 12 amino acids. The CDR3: CASGLAAYEQYF. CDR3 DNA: TGTGCTAGTGGTTTGGCCGCCTACGAGCAGTACTTC. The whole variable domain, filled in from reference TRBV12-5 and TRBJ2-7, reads DARVTQTPRHKVTEMGQEVTMRCQPILGHNTVFWYRQTMMQGLELLAYFRNRAPLDDSGMPKDRFSAEMPDATLATLKIQPSEPRDSAVYFCASGLAAYEQYFGPGTRLTVT.

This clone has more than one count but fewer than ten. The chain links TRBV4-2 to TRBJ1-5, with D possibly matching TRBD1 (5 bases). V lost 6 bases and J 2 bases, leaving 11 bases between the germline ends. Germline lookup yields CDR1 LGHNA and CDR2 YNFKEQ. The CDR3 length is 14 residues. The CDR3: CASRDSGRNQPQHF. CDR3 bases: TGTGCCAGCAGGGACTCGGGGCGCAATCAGCCCCAGCATTTT.

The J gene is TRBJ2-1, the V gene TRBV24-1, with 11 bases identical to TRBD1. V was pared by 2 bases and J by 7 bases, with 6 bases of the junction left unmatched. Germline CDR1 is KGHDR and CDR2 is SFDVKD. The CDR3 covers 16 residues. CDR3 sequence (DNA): TGTGCCACCAGTGATTCGGACAGGGGGCAGTTTAATGAGCAGTTCTTC. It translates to CATSDSDRGQFNEQFF.

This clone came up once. CDR3 protein: CASSLDWPGDSPLHF. DNA of the CDR3: TGCGCCAGCAGCTTGGACTGGCCTGGGGATTCACCCCTCCACTTT. The chain carries TRBV5-1 and TRBJ1-6; no reliable D call. Trimming left V 0 bases short and J 8 bases short, with 12 bases between. The CDR3 is made up of 15 amino acids. The V gene's germline CDR1 is SGHRS and CDR2 YFSETQ. Full variable domain (outside the CDR3, taken from reference TRBV5-1 and TRBJ1-6): KAGVTQTPRYLIKTRGQQVTLSCSPISGHRSVSWYQQTPGQGLQFLFEYFSETQRNKGNFPGRFSGRQFSNSRSEMNVSTLELGDSALYLCASSLDWPGDSPLHFGNGTRLTVT.

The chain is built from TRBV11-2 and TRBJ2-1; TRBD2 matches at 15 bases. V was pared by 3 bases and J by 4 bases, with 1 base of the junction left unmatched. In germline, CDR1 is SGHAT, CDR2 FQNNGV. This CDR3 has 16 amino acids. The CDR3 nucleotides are TGTGCCAGCAGCTTCGGGACTAGCGGGGGGTACAATGAGCAGTTCTTC. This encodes CASSFGTSGGYNEQFF.

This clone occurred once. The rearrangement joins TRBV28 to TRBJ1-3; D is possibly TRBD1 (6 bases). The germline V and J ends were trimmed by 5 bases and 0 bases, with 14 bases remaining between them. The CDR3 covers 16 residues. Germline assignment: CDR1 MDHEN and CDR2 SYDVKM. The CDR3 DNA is TGTGCCAGCAGTCCCCCAACAGGGTACTCTGGAAACACCATATATTTT. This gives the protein CASSPPTGYSGNTIYF.

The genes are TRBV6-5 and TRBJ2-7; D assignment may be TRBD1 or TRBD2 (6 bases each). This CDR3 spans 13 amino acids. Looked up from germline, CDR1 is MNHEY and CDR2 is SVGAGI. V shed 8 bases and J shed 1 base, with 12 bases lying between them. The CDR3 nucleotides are TGTGCCAGCGCCGAGGGGGGTTCCTACGAGCAGTACTTC. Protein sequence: CASAEGGSYEQYF.

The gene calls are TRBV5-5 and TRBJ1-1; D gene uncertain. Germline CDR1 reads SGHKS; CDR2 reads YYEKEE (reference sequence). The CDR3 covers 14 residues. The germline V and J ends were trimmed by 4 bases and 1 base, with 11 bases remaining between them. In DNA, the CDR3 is TGTGCCAGCAGCGACATTGGAGGGAACACTGAAGCTTTCTTT. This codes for CASSDIGGNTEAFF.

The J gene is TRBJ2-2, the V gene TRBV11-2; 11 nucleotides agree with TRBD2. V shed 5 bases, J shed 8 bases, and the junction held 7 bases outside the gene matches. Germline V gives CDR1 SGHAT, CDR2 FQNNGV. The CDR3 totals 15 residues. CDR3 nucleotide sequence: TGTGCCAGCAGCATACTAGCGGGGGAGGATGGGGAGCTGTTTTTT. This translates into CASSILAGEDGELFF.

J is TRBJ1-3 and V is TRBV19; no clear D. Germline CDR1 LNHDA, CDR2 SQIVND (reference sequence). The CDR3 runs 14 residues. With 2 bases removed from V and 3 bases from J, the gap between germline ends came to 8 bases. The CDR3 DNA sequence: TGTGCCAGTAGTATATTCTCCGATGGAAACACCATATATTTT. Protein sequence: CASSIFSDGNTIYF.

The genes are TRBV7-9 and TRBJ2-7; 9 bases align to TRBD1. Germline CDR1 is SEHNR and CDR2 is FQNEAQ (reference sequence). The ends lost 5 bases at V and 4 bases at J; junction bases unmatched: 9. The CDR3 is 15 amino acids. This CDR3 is CASSLEDRGFYEQYF. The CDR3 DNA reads TGTGCCAGCAGCCTAGAAGACAGGGGGTTTTACGAGCAGTACTTC. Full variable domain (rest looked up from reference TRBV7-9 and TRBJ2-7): DTGVSQNPRHKITKRGQNVTFRCDPISEHNRLYWYRQTLGQGPEFLTYFQNEAQLEKSRLLSDRFSAERPKGSFSTLEIQRTEQGDSAMYLCASSLEDRGFYEQYFGPGTRLTVT.

The CDR3 nucleotides read TGTGCCAGCGGACTAGCGGGGGGGCTTACAGATACGCAGTATTTT. Residues: CASGLAGGLTDTQYF. This chain connects TRBV7-3 to TRBJ2-3, with 15 bases aligning to TRBD2. Trimming took 8 bases from V and 3 from J; bases not matched to a gene: 3. The CDR3 extends over 15 amino acids. Per the germline V gene, CDR1 is SGHTA and CDR2 is FQGTGA.

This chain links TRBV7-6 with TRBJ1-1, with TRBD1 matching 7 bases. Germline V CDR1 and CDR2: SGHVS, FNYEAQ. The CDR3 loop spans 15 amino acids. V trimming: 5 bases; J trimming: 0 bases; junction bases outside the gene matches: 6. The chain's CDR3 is CASSPRQGMNTEAFF. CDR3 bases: TGTGCCAGCAGCCCCCGACAGGGAATGAACACTGAAGCTTTCTTT.

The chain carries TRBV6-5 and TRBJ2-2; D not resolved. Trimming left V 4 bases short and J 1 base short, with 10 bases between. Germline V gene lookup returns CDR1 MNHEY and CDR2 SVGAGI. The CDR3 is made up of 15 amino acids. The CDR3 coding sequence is TGTGCCAGCAGTTTTACAGCCTTGAACACCGGGGAGCTGTTTTTT. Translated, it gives CASSFTALNTGELFF.

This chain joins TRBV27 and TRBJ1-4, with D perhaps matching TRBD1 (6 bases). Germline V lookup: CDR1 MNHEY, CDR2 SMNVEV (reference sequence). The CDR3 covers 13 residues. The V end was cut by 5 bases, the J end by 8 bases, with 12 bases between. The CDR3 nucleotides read TGTGCCAGCAGTAGCCAGGGGCGGGAAAAACTGTTTTTT. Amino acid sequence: CASSSQGREKLFF.

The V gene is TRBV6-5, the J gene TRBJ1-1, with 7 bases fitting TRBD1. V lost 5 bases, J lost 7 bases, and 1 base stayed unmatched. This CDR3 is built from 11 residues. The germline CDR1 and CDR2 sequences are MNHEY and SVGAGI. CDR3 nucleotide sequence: TGTGCCAGCAGTCCAGGGGGTGAAGCTTTCTTT. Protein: CASSPGGEAFF.

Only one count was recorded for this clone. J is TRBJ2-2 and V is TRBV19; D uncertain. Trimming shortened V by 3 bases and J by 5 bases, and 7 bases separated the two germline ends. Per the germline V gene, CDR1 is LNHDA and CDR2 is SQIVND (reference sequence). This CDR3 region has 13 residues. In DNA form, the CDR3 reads TGTGCCAGTAGTATTGGCGATACCGGGGAGCTGTTTTTT. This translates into CASSIGDTGELFF.

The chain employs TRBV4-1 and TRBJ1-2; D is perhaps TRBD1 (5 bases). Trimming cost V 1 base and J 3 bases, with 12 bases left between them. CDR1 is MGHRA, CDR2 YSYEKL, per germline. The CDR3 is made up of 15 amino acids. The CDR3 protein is CASSQGIQEDYGYTF. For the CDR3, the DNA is TGCGCCAGCAGCCAAGGAATACAGGAAGACTATGGCTACACCTTC.